This T cell receptor beta chain came from a study of T cells in Graves' hyperthyroidism and ophthalmopathy. Whole-study results and caveats: Blood held most thyroid clonotypes expanded above 0.001 frequency.

What was amplified from RNA transcripts were TCR beta CDR3 regions. The study used the HTBI primer set for a first-round RT-PCR of the TCR CDR3. TCRdb called the multiplex PCR reads again in MiXCR, with one record for every CDR3 protein. The data show a few hundred thousand distinct CDR3 sequences, with roughly 46% seen just once and about 7.8% held by the top ten. The ends lost 4 bases at V and 5 bases at J; junction bases unmatched: 10. Germline V lookup: CDR1 MNHNS, CDR2 SASEGT. This CDR3 is 16 amino acids long. In this sample, this clonotype turned up many times. Antigen: not known. The authors deemed Graves' hyperthyroidism stable absent ophthalmopathy progression within 18 months.

The specimen sequenced was peripheral blood or thyroid tissue (not recorded which). V usage is TRBV6-1 and J usage is TRBJ1-5; 8 bases are shared with TRBD1. The receptor was isolated from a woman between 18 and 29 years old with Graves' hyperthyroidism. CDR3 sequence reads: CASSVIDRGSDQPQHF. CDR3 nucleotide sequence: TGTGCCAGCAGTGTTATAGACAGGGGAAGCGATCAGCCCCAGCATTTT.